A single sample gave rise to the 19 T cell receptor beta chains below, sequenced in a study of low-dose radiotherapy and immunotherapy resistance in tumors (dated by TCRdb to 2021 to 2024). Sequencing used an Illumina HiSeq 2500. Superscript III and a set of TRAV- and TRBV-specific primers were used to synthesize first-strand cDNA, so that both TCRalpha and TCRbeta chains were covered. A roughly 19-cycle PCR with Phusion amplified the TCRs, pairing a constant-region primer with the adapter that was attached to the V primers. TCRdb applied fastp at Q25 and MiXCR to the public reads, then kept only in-frame beta chains. Each entry merges the rows of one CDR3 protein and shows their most common DNA and genes. The sample table lists 60,000 or so distinct CDR3 sequences, about a quarter of them with a count of one. The ten most abundant clones make up approximately 7.2% of the sample. In light of the paper, this sample's time point label describes: after trial treatment. The treatment or condition label, read with the paper, signifies: LDRT plus nivolumab, ipilimumab, low-dose cyclophosphamide and aspirin (RACIN trial).

The sample was PBMCs, taken after low-dose radiotherapy plus immunotherapy. The receptors originated from a male donor with prostate cancer.

Concerning this clonotype itself: A far larger clone is one base from this, pointing to a likely read error. The chain is built from TRBV5-3 and TRBJ2-3; 11 bases align to TRBD2. TRBV5-3 is filed as an ORF, its function uncertain. V gave up 4 bases and J gave up 3 bases; unmatched junction bases: 7. The length of the CDR3 is 16 residues. The CDR3 sequence: CARSKLAGVRTDTQYF. CDR3 coding DNA: TGTGCCAGAAGCAAACTAGCGGGAGTTCGGACAGATACGCAGTATTTT.

This clonotype was counted at least ten times. The V and J genes are TRBV9 and TRBJ2-3; D not certain. The CDR3 consists of 13 residues. Germline loops: CDR1 SGDLS, CDR2 YYNGEE. Trimming cost V 4 bases and J 4 bases, with 10 bases left between them. CDR3 amino acids: CASSSGPADTQYF. CDR3 nucleotide sequence: TGTGCCAGCAGCTCTGGTCCCGCAGATACGCAGTATTTT.

This clonotype was counted at least ten times. This chain connects TRBV28 to TRBJ2-3; TRBD2 agrees at 11 bases. The CDR3 runs to 17 residues. The V gene end was trimmed by 6 bases and the J gene end by 2 bases; junction bases not matched to a gene: 10. Germline V gives CDR1 MDHEN, CDR2 SYDVKM. The chain's CDR3 is CASRTPLAGGNTDTQYF. In nucleotides, the CDR3 is TGTGCCAGCAGGACCCCCCTAGCGGGAGGAAACACAGATACGCAGTATTTT.

This clonotype was detected a few times. This chain links TRBV27 with TRBJ2-7, with D uncertain. Germline assignment: CDR1 MNHEY and CDR2 SMNVEV (reference sequence). The CDR3 totals 13 residues. V was trimmed by 6 bases and J by 3 bases, leaving 12 bases between them. The CDR3 spells CASSPLLSYEQYF. In nucleotides, the CDR3 is TGTGCCAGCAGCCCCCTTCTGAGCTACGAGCAGTACTTC.

This clonotype was detected ten times or more. V and J are TRBV5-1 and TRBJ2-2, with unresolved D. CDR3 length equals 13 residues. In germline, CDR1 is SGHRS, CDR2 YFSETQ. The ends were cut back, 0 bases at V and 5 bases at J, with 5 bases in the middle. CDR3 nucleotides: TGCGCCAGCAGCTTGGAAGGAACCGGGGAGCTGTTTTTT. Amino acids: CASSLEGTGELFF.

About this clonotype itself: With only one base between it and a far larger clone, this is likely a read error. This rearrangement joins TRBV28 to TRBJ1-5, with a weak D call TRBD1 (6 bases). There are 13 residues in the CDR3. Germline V CDR1 and CDR2: MDHEN, SYDVKM. CDR3 sequence: CTSSEGVNQPQHF. The CDR3 bases are TGTACCAGCAGTGAGGGGGTGAATCAGCCCCAGCATTTT.

This clonotype was observed many times. The CDR3 here is CAWSVDGIYSGNTIYF. The CDR3 DNA reads TGTGCCTGGAGTGTAGACGGAATTTACTCTGGAAACACCATATATTTT. The rearrangement joins TRBV30 to TRBJ1-3; D is unclear. Trimming left V 0 bases short and J 0 bases short, with 12 bases between. The CDR3 covers 16 residues. Germline CDR1 reads GTSNPN; CDR2 reads SVGIG (reference sequence).

This chain's CDR3 is CASTKSGNNEQFF. The CDR3 DNA reads TGTGCCAGCACCAAAAGCGGGAACAATGAGCAGTTCTTC. The genes are TRBV12-3 or TRBV12-4 and TRBJ2-1, with 7 positions matching TRBD2. CDR3 length equals 13 residues. V shed 7 bases and J 5 bases; nucleotides not matched to a gene: 5.

This clonotype occurred many times. The rearrangement links TRBV24-1 to TRBJ2-2; a weak D match, TRBD1 (6 bases). The CDR3 length is 14 residues. V lost 9 bases and J lost 5, with 15 bases in between. Germline V gene lookup returns CDR1 KGHDR and CDR2 SFDVKD. The CDR3 here is CATGTTGKTGELFF. CDR3 nucleotide sequence: TGTGCCACCGGAACTACAGGGAAAACCGGGGAGCTGTTTTTT.

The chain links TRBV3-1 to TRBJ2-7; TRBD2 matches at 8 bases. The germline gives CDR1 LGHDT, CDR2 YNNKEL (reference sequence). The V gene end was trimmed by 4 bases and the J gene end by 6 bases; junction bases not matched to a gene: 11. This CDR3 is built from 15 residues. The DNA of the CDR3 is TGTGCCAGCAGCCCCGCGTCGGCGGGGGGCGGCGAGCAGTACTTC. Its protein product is CASSPASAGGGEQYF.

This clonotype was observed at least ten times. The genes are TRBV3-1 and TRBJ2-1; 13 nucleotides line up with TRBD2. Trimming took 5 bases from V and 5 from J; bases not matched to a gene: 3. The CDR3 is 15 amino acids. Per the germline V gene, CDR1 is LGHDT and CDR2 is YNNKEL (reference sequence). The CDR3, as DNA: TGTGCCAGCAGCTTTGGGACTAGCGGGAACAATGAGCAGTTCTTC. This sequence encodes CASSFGTSGNNEQFF.

This clonotype was detected many times. The chain uses TRBV6-7 and TRBJ2-2, with D possibly being TRBD1 (5 bases). TRBV6-7 falls under the ORF class, with uncertain function. V lost 9 bases and J 4 bases, leaving 12 bases between the germline ends. This CDR3 has 13 residues. The CDR3 region has the DNA TGTGCCAGTTCGGACACCCCCACCGGGGAGCTGTTTTTT. Protein sequence: CASSDTPTGELFF.

On this clonotype: This may be a read error, as it is one base from a much larger clone. V gene TRBV27 combines with J gene TRBJ2-7, with D possibly called TRBD1 or TRBD2 (6 bases each). The germline V gene has CDR1 MNHEY and CDR2 SMNVEV (reference sequence). The CDR3 is made up of 13 amino acids. The CDR3 region has the DNA TGTGCCTGCAGTTTGTGGGGGGCGGATAAGCAGTACTTC. Its protein product is CACSLWGADKQYF.

This clonotype was seen ten or more times. The chain combines TRBV5-1 with TRBJ2-1, with 12 bases lining up with TRBD2. There are 16 residues in the CDR3. Looked up from germline, CDR1 is SGHRS and CDR2 is YFSETQ. With V trimmed by 4 bases and J by 3 bases, 5 bases remained unmatched. CDR3 sequence reads: CASSKGLAGIYNEQFF. Here the CDR3 DNA reads TGCGCCAGCAGCAAAGGACTAGCGGGGATCTACAATGAGCAGTTCTTC.

The chain recombines TRBV18 with TRBJ2-3; D is ambiguous. Trimming pared 6 bases from V and 1 base from J, leaving 11 bases between. Per the germline V gene, CDR1 is KGHSH and CDR2 is LQKENI. CDR3 length: 14 amino acids. The CDR3 DNA follows: TGTGCCAGCTCTGAAGCCCGGGGCACAGATACGCAGTATTTT. Protein product: CASSEARGTDTQYF.

This clonotype was seen more than once but under ten times. This chain connects TRBV6-2 or TRBV6-3 to TRBJ2-7, with D unresolved. V was trimmed by 0 bases and J by 3 bases, leaving 12 bases between them. The CDR3 loop spans 15 amino acids. Germline lookup yields CDR1 MNHEY and CDR2 SVGEGT. The CDR3 reads CASSYSSSPGYEQYF. The CDR3 DNA is TGTGCCAGCAGTTACTCGAGTTCCCCCGGCTACGAGCAGTACTTC.

This clonotype came up a few times. CDR3 coding DNA: TGCGCCAGCAGCCCACAAAGAAACAGGCCAGATACGCAGTATTTT. The encoded protein is CASSPQRNRPDTQYF. V is TRBV5-1 and J is TRBJ2-3, with a weak D call TRBD1 (5 bases). CDR1 SGHRS and CDR2 YFSETQ come from the germline V gene. The V and J ends lost 4 bases and 4 bases respectively, with 16 bases between them. The CDR3 is made up of 15 amino acids.

By frequency in the sample, this clonotype is medium-sized (0.01 to 0.1%). This chain uses TRBV21-1 with TRBJ2-1; no check of the table's D call, TRBD2, against the DNA was made. TRBV21-1 is shown as a pseudogene. The CDR3 runs 15 residues. As DNA, the CDR3 is TGTGCCAGCAGCAATTCTTCTAGCGGCCACAATGAGCAGTTCTTC. Its protein product is CASSNSSSGHNEQFF.

There are many counts of this clonotype. The chain links TRBV6-2 or TRBV6-3 to TRBJ1-3; D unresolved. The CDR3 has 15 amino acids. V was shortened by 5 bases and J by 0 bases, with 11 bases between the two germline ends. Germline CDR1 and CDR2: MNHEY and SVGEGT. In DNA, the CDR3 is TGTGCCAGCAGTGCCTCCGGGGTCTCTGGAAACACCATATATTTT. Its translation: CASSASGVSGNTIYF.